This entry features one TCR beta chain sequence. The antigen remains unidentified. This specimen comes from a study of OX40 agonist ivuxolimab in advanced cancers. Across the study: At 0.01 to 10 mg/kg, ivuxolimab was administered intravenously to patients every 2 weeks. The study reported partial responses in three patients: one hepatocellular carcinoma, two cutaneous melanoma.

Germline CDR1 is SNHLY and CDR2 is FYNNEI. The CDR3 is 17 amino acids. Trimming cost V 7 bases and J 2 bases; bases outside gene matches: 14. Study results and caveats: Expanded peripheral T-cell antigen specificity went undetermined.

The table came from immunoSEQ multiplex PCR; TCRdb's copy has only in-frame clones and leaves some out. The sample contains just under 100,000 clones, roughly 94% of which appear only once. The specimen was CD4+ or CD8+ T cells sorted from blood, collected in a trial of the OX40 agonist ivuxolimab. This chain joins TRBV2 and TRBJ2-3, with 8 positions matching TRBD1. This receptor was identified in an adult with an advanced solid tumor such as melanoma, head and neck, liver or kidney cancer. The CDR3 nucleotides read TGTGCCAGCATGGAAATTTACGGGACAGGACTCACAGATACGCAGTATTTT. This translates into CASMEIYGTGLTDTQYF.